This section outlines one T cell receptor beta chain sequence together with its context. As yet, its antigen is unknown. This PCR relied on a set of 60 Vbeta primers and 13 Jbeta primers. Libraries were prepared by immunoSEQ multiplex PCR; TCRdb keeps only in-frame clonotypes and omits some of them. The table includes over 200,000 clones, roughly 80% detected once. These data are taken from a study of cytomegalovirus exposure and HLA in healthy donors. Study-wide results and caveats: Through in vitro validation, three CMV-associated chains were shown to be specific for CMV antigens. It was assumed in the presence/absence analyses that sequencing depth was roughly uniform across donors. A later analysis linked a missense variant in DCLRE1C to the trimming of TCR beta V and J genes. Using a false discovery rate of 0.05, a later analysis showed that some 16,000 TCR beta sequences were associated with HLA alleles.

The germline V and J ends were trimmed by 0 bases and 9 bases, with 15 bases remaining between them. This CDR3 contains 15 residues. The germline V gene encodes CDR1 MNHEY and CDR2 SMNVEV (reference sequence). The chain joins TRBV27 to TRBJ1-5; weak D call: TRBD1 (6 bases). Sequencing was done on a sample of PBMCs. The sequence came from a male donor in good health and CMV-seronegative. The CDR3 is CASSLSGADRGPQHF. In nucleotides, the CDR3 is TGTGCCAGCAGTTTATCGGGGGCGGATAGGGGGCCCCAGCATTTT.